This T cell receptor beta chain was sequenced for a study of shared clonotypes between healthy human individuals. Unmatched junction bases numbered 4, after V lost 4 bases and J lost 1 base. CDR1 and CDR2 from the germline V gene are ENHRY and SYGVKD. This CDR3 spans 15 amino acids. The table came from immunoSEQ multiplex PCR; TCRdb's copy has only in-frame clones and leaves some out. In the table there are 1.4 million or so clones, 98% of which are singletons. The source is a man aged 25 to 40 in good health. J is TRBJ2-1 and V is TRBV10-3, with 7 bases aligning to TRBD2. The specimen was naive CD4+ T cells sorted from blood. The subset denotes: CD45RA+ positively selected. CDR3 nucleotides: TGTGCCATCAGTGCCCCGGGACTATCCTACAATGAGCAGTTCTTC. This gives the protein CAISAPGLSYNEQFF.